This T cell receptor (beta chain) was captured by sequencing in a study of T cells after yellow fever vaccination. Study observations and caveats: Peak timing came faster in the weaker secondary response, day 5 versus 15.

MiXCR was run by TCRdb on the 5' RACE reads, yielding one entry per CDR3 protein. The repertoire includes about 260,000 distinct CDR3 sequences, over 4.5% of them detected once, and roughly 3.4% sits in the top ten. The CDR3 has 14 residues. Germline values: CDR1 SNHLY, CDR2 FYNNEI. Trimming removed 10 bases from V and 2 bases from J, with 15 bases in between. This clonotype was seen a few times. Its antigen remains unknown. The source is a man between 18 and 35 years old who received the YFV17D yellow fever vaccine. Source: CD4+ T cells sorted from PBMCs, taken on the day of the yellow fever booster vaccination. The chain has TRBV2 and TRBJ2-1; D not resolved. The CDR3 spells CATEASAAYNEQFF. CDR3 sequence (DNA): TGTGCCACCGAAGCCTCTGCGGCCTACAATGAGCAGTTCTTC.